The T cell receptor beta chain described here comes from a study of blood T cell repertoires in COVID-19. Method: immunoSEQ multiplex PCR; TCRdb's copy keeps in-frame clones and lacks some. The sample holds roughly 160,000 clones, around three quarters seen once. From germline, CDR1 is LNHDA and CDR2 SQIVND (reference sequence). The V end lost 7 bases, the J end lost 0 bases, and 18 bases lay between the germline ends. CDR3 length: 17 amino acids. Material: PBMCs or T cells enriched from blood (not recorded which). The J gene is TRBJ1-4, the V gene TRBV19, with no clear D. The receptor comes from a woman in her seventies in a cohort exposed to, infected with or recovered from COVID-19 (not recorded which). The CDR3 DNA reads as TGTGCCAGTAATTCCCGAGGCGGCATTGCAACTAATGAAAAACTGTTTTTT. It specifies CASNSRGGIATNEKLFF. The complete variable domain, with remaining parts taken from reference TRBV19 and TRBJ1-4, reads DGGITQSPKYLFRKEGQNVTLSCEQNLNHDAMYWYRQDPGQGLRLIYYSQIVNDFQKGDIAEGYSVSREKKESFPLTVTSAQKNPTAFYLCASNSRGGIATNEKLFFGSGTQLSVL.